This record looks at one T cell receptor (beta chain) sequence and its context. The antigen is undetermined. This record comes from a study of cytomegalovirus exposure and HLA in healthy donors. Study conclusions and caveats: TCR beta sequences reportedly predicted the HLA-A and HLA-B alleles of most subjects accurately. Later on, an analysis tied some 17,000 TCR beta sequences to HLA alleles at 0.05 false discovery rate. It is likely that the observed cluster of highly shared sequence variants was a sequencing artifact. Excluded were some V segments that proved indistinguishable, including TRBV6-2 and TRBV6-3.

This CDR3 region has 12 residues. Trimming took 5 bases from V and 2 from J, leaving 9 bases between them. Germline lookup yields CDR1 SQVTM and CDR2 ANQGSEA. Primers for the PCR totalled 60 Vbeta and 13 Jbeta. Produced via immunoSEQ multiplex PCR; TCRdb's table is partial and in-frame only. The sample holds about 89,000 clones, around four fifths seen once. This chain joins TRBV29-1 and TRBJ2-5, with a weak D call TRBD1 (6 bases). The sample taken for sequencing was PBMCs. The TCR originated in a female donor in good health and CMV-seropositive. This chain's CDR3 is CSVKDSQETQYF. The DNA for the CDR3 is TGCAGCGTTAAGGACAGTCAAGAGACCCAGTACTTC. Together with reference TRBV29-1 and TRBJ2-5, the CDR3 gives the full variable domain: SAVISQKPSRDICQRGTSLTIQCQVDSQVTMMFWYRQQPGQSLTLIATANQGSEATYESGFVIDKFPISRPNLTFSTLTVSNMSPEDSSIYLCSVKDSQETQYFGPGTRLLVL.